The 17 T cell receptor beta chains listed next were all sequenced from one sample in a study of blood T cell repertoires in COVID-19. Here immunoSEQ multiplex PCR was the method, and the copy in TCRdb shows in-frame clones only, minus some. The table has 450,000 or so clones, 70% to 90% seen once. Sequencing was carried out using peripheral blood. The receptors shown here come from a young man with COVID-19, enrolled during active disease.

V usage is TRBV5-6 and J usage is TRBJ2-5; D is unclear. CDR1 is SGHDT, CDR2 YYEEEE, per germline. V gave up 4 bases and J gave up 5 bases, with 9 bases separating them. CDR3 length: 12 amino acids. As DNA, the CDR3 is TGTGCCAGCAGCCGACTCCGGGAGACCCAGTACTTC. It is translated as CASSRLRETQYF. The variable domain in full, with the rest retrieved from reference TRBV5-6 and TRBJ2-5, is DAGVTQSPTHLIKTRGQQVTLRCSPKSGHDTVSWYQQALGQGPQFIFQYYEEEERQRGNFPDRFSGHQFPNYSSELNVNALLLGDSALYLCASSRLRETQYFGPGTRLLVL.

This clone was found once. V usage is TRBV11-2 and J usage is TRBJ2-3, with 7 nucleotides matching TRBD1. The V gene's germline CDR1 is SGHAT and CDR2 FQNNGV. This CDR3 comprises 15 residues. V was pared by 3 bases and J by 1 base, with 4 bases of the junction left unmatched. The CDR3 sequence is CASSLDRRRTDTQYF. The CDR3 DNA is TGTGCCAGCAGCTTGGACAGGCGCCGCACAGATACGCAGTATTTT.

This chain uses TRBV5-5 with TRBJ2-7, with D possibly matching TRBD1 (6 bases). Germline lookup yields CDR1 SGHKS and CDR2 YYEKEE (reference sequence). The V end lost 0 bases, the J end lost 11 bases, and 27 bases lay between the germline ends. This CDR3 region has 17 residues. For the CDR3, the DNA is TGTGCCAGCAGCTTGGACAGGGACCGGGTGGGCCTCACCAAGAAGTACTTC. It encodes CASSLDRDRVGLTKKYF. Using reference TRBV5-5 and TRBJ2-7 for the parts outside the CDR3, the full variable domain is DAGVTQSPTHLIKTRGQQVTLRCSPISGHKSVSWYQQVLGQGPQFIFQYYEKEERGRGNFPDRFSARQFPNYSSELNVNALLLGDSALYLCASSLDRDRVGLTKKYFGPGTRLTVT.

This clone was seen only a few times. CDR3 loop: CAISRGGGTDTQYF. The CDR3 DNA reads TGTGCCATCAGTCGGGGGGGAGGGACAGATACGCAGTATTTT. The V and J genes are TRBV10-3 and TRBJ2-3; 8 nucleotides agree with TRBD2. The CDR3 is made up of 14 amino acids. V was clipped by 5 bases and J by 3 bases; unmatched bases: 4. The germline V gene has CDR1 ENHRY and CDR2 SYGVKD.

The gene calls are TRBV6-1 and TRBJ1-1, with D possibly being TRBD1 (5 bases). This CDR3 has 17 residues. V shed 3 bases and J shed 7 bases, with 24 bases lying between them. Germline V gene sequence: CDR1 MNHNS, CDR2 SASEGT. In DNA, the CDR3 is TGTGCCAGCAGTGACTTTGGGTTGACAGATCTTGATGATGAAGCTTTCTTT. Amino acid sequence: CASSDFGLTDLDDEAFF.

J is TRBJ1-2 and V is TRBV4-1; D perhaps matches TRBD1 (5 bases). Trimming stripped 1 base from V and 4 bases from J, with 13 bases between. The germline V gene has CDR1 MGHRA and CDR2 YSYEKL. The CDR3 totals 15 residues. The CDR3 nucleotides are TGCGCCAGCAGCCAAGGACCCGACAGTTTCTATGGCTACACCTTC. Translation: CASSQGPDSFYGYTF.

The rearrangement joins TRBV27 to TRBJ1-4, with TRBD1 identical over 7 bases. From germline, CDR1 is MNHEY and CDR2 SMNVEV (reference sequence). V was clipped by 4 bases and J by 7 bases; unmatched bases: 9. The CDR3 spans 15 residues. For the CDR3, the DNA is TGTGCCAGCAGTTCTAGGGGGCCTGGGGGTGAAAAACTGTTTTTT. Translating gives CASSSRGPGGEKLFF.

This sequence joins TRBV11-2 and TRBJ2-5; 10 bases fit TRBD2. V lost 5 bases, J lost 5 bases, and 5 bases stayed unmatched. The CDR3 length is 14 residues. CDR1 is SGHAT and CDR2 is FQNNGV in the germline V gene. For the CDR3, the DNA is TGTGCCAGCAGCCCCGGGACTAGCGCGGAGACCCAGTACTTC. Amino acid sequence: CASSPGTSAETQYF.

The chain couples TRBV25-1 to TRBJ2-7; TRBD2 might be the D (6 bases). Germline lookup yields CDR1 MGHDK and CDR2 SYGVNS. This CDR3 is 13 amino acids long. Trimming stripped 6 bases from V and 2 bases from J, with 11 bases between. In nucleotides, the CDR3 is TGTGCCAGCAGGGGCGGGGATCCCTACGAGCAGTACTTC. As protein: CASRGGDPYEQYF.

This chain uses TRBV27 with TRBJ2-1; D might be TRBD1 (5 bases). The germline V gene has CDR1 MNHEY and CDR2 SMNVEV (reference sequence). The length of the CDR3 is 14 residues. V shed 10 bases and J shed 3 bases, with 16 bases lying between them. This CDR3 reads CATKGQGDYNEQFF. The CDR3 nucleotides read TGTGCCACCAAGGGGCAGGGTGACTACAATGAGCAGTTCTTC.

The V gene is TRBV9, the J gene TRBJ2-5; 8 bases align to TRBD2. In germline, CDR1 is SGDLS, CDR2 YYNGEE. The CDR3 loop spans 17 amino acids. V lost 0 bases and J lost 2; bases outside the gene matches: 9. The CDR3 loop is CASSVDAGLGGQETQYF. CDR3 coding DNA: TGTGCCAGCAGCGTAGACGCGGGACTAGGAGGACAAGAGACCCAGTACTTC.

The rearrangement joins TRBV4-1 to TRBJ2-2, with TRBD1 matching 7 bases. V shed 5 bases, J shed 2 bases, and the junction held 8 bases outside the gene matches. The CDR3 is made up of 16 amino acids. CDR1 and CDR2 from the germline V gene are MGHRA and YSYEKL. In DNA, the CDR3 is TGCGCCAGCAGCACTCGGGACAGCTACAACACCGGGGAGCTGTTTTTT. The encoded protein is CASSTRDSYNTGELFF.

The V and J genes are TRBV5-6 and TRBJ2-2; the match to TRBD1 covers 8 bases. Per the germline V gene, CDR1 is SGHDT and CDR2 is YYEEEE. The trim removed 3 bases at V and 4 bases at J, leaving 5 bases unmatched. CDR3 length: 15 amino acids. The CDR3 DNA sequence: TGTGCCAGCAGCTCAGGGGGCTACCGCACCGGGGAGCTGTTTTTT. Its translation: CASSSGGYRTGELFF.

This sequence joins TRBV7-6 and TRBJ2-5, with D possibly matching TRBD1 (5 bases). CDR3 size: 15 residues. The germline V gene encodes CDR1 SGHVS and CDR2 FNYEAQ. The V gene lost 2 bases and the J gene lost 2 bases, with 12 bases spanning the gap. The CDR3 nucleotides read TGTGCCAGCAGCTTAAATACAGGACATCAAGAGACCCAGTACTTC. It yields the protein CASSLNTGHQETQYF.

This chain links TRBV9 with TRBJ2-7; 10 nucleotides align to TRBD2. CDR3 size: 15 residues. J lost 7 bases, V lost 2 bases, and 9 bases had no gene match. Germline V gene data show CDR1 as SGDLS and CDR2 as YYNGEE. CDR3 coding DNA: TGTGCCAGCAGCGTTCAGGACAGCGGGGGGGTTGAGCAGTACTTC. Translating gives CASSVQDSGGVEQYF.

The chain employs TRBV7-8 and TRBJ1-4; TRBD1 aligns across 9 bases. The CDR3 contains 15 residues. Germline assignment: CDR1 SGHVS and CDR2 FQNEAQ. Germline trimming cut 4 bases from V and 7 bases from J; bases unmatched to any gene: 7. The CDR3 bases are TGTGCCAGCAGCTACACCGGGACAGGGAGTGAAAAACTGTTTTTT. Protein: CASSYTGTGSEKLFF.

V and J are TRBV7-9 and TRBJ2-3; 7 nucleotides align to TRBD2. The CDR3 spans 16 residues. V was pared by 5 bases and J by 0 bases, with 8 bases of the junction left unmatched. CDR1 and CDR2 (germline): SEHNR, FQNEAQ (reference sequence). The CDR3: CASSPERGPSTDTQYF. The CDR3, as DNA: TGTGCCAGCAGCCCAGAGCGGGGTCCCAGCACAGATACGCAGTATTTT. Looking up the rest from reference TRBV7-9 and TRBJ2-3 gives the full variable domain: DTGVSQNPRHKITKRGQNVTFRCDPISEHNRLYWYRQTLGQGPEFLTYFQNEAQLEKSRLLSDRFSAERPKGSFSTLEIQRTEQGDSAMYLCASSPERGPSTDTQYFGPGTRLTVL.